These 27 T cell receptor beta chains share one sample of origin, sequenced in a study of T-cell memory formation after mild COVID-19. TCRdb recomputed calls from the 5' RACE reads with MiXCR, one row per CDR3 protein. This sample has some 310,000 distinct CDR3 sequences; under 25% occur once, and the top ten carry approximately 22%. What was sequenced was PBMCs or a T cell subset sorted from them (not recorded which). Source of these receptors: a man aged 18 to 30 who had mild COVID-19 (a few samples of this study predate the infection). Cell type and time point are not known.

The J gene is TRBJ1-6, the V gene TRBV4-3; a possible D gene is TRBD1 (5 bases). CDR1 and CDR2 from the germline V gene are LGHNA and YSLEER. There are 15 residues in the CDR3. Trimming pared 1 base from V and 10 bases from J, leaving 14 bases between. Written as DNA, the CDR3 is TGCGCCAGCAGCCAAGGAGAGGGACGCAACTCACCCCTCCACTTT. It codes for CASSQGEGRNSPLHF.

This clonotype was seen at least ten times. The rearrangement links TRBV7-9 to TRBJ1-1, with D perhaps matching TRBD1 (5 bases). V was cut by 11 bases and J by 8 bases, with 18 bases left in between. This CDR3 is built from 12 residues. CDR1 and CDR2 (germline): SEHNR, FQNEAQ (reference sequence). CDR3 DNA sequence: TGTGCCTGCCGACAGAAAGATCAGGAAGCTTTCTTT. This translates into CACRQKDQEAFF.

The chain links TRBV7-2 to TRBJ1-5; D is undetermined. The CDR3 has 15 amino acids. The germline V gene has CDR1 SGHTA and CDR2 FQGNSA. The V end was cut by 5 bases, the J end by 0 bases, with 11 bases between. The CDR3 region has the DNA TGTGCCAGCAGCCTTCGACCGGTTAGCAATCAGCCCCAGCATTTT. Translation gives CASSLRPVSNQPQHF.

This clonotype was found a few times. The chain employs TRBV7-2 and TRBJ2-3; the match to TRBD1 covers 7 bases. CDR3 length: 13 residues. Unmatched junction bases numbered 7, after V lost 5 bases and J lost 8 bases. Germline CDR1 and CDR2: SGHTA and FQGNSA. The CDR3 DNA reads TGTGCCAGCAGCCCCAGAGGGGGCACTACGCAGTATTTT. It is translated as CASSPRGGTTQYF.

The rearrangement links TRBV7-2 to TRBJ2-1; 8 positions match TRBD2. Germline V gene sequence: CDR1 SGHTA, CDR2 FQGNSA. The CDR3 is 15 amino acids. The trim removed 2 bases at V and 6 bases at J, leaving 6 bases unmatched. As DNA, the CDR3 is TGTGCCAGCAGCTTACGAGCGGGGGATTCCAATGAGCAGTTCTTC. Encoded protein: CASSLRAGDSNEQFF.

This clonotype appeared many times. J is TRBJ2-1 and V is TRBV12-3 or TRBV12-4; no clear D. The CDR3 is 13 residues long. The ends were cut back, 3 bases at V and 6 bases at J, with 9 bases in the middle. CDR3 protein: CASSLVTPNEQFF. DNA for the CDR3: TGTGCCAGCAGTTTGGTCACACCCAATGAGCAGTTCTTC.

This clonotype came up a few times. CDR3 sequence: CASSALSRGVRETQYF. For the CDR3, the DNA is TGTGCCAGCAGCGCCCTTTCTCGGGGTGTGAGAGAGACCCAGTACTTC. V and J are TRBV3-1 and TRBJ2-5, with TRBD2 as a possible D gene (5 bases). Germline V gene sequence: CDR1 LGHDT, CDR2 YNNKEL (reference sequence). The CDR3 contains 16 residues. V was trimmed by 5 bases and J by 4 bases, leaving 20 bases between them.

This clonotype was counted only a few times. The V gene is TRBV7-2, the J gene TRBJ2-2; TRBD2 is a possible D gene (5 bases). V was pared by 3 bases and J by 3 bases, with 11 bases between. Germline V gives CDR1 SGHTA, CDR2 FQGNSA. The CDR3 contains 15 residues. This chain's CDR3 is CASSFGGLHTGELFF. DNA of the CDR3: TGTGCCAGCAGCTTCGGCGGGCTGCACACCGGGGAGCTGTTTTTT. The complete variable domain, with remaining parts taken from reference TRBV7-2 and TRBJ2-2, reads GAGVSQSPSNKVTEKGKDVELRCDPISGHTALYWYRQSLGQGLEFLIYFQGNSAPDKSGLPSDRFSAERTGGSVSTLTIQRTQQEDSAVYLCASSFGGLHTGELFFGEGSRLTVL.

This clonotype was found many times. The chain has TRBV20-1 and TRBJ2-7, with TRBD2 matching over 14 bases. Per germline, CDR1 DFQATT and CDR2 SNEGSKA (reference sequence). The trim removed 5 bases at V and 5 bases at J, leaving 11 bases unmatched. The CDR3 contains 16 residues. In DNA, the CDR3 is TGCAGTGCTTCGACTAGCGGGGGGGCCGGTTTTAACGAGCAGTACTTC. Amino acid sequence: CSASTSGGAGFNEQYF.

This clonotype has a handful of counts. DNA of the CDR3: TGTGCCAGCAGCTACACAGGGGGCATCTACAATGAGCAGTTCTTC. This encodes CASSYTGGIYNEQFF. This chain uses TRBV7-3 with TRBJ2-1, with 9 bases aligning to TRBD1. The CDR3 extends over 15 amino acids. Germline V gene lookup returns CDR1 SGHTA and CDR2 FQGTGA. Trimming removed 4 bases from V and 3 bases from J; junction bases left unmatched: 4. Together with reference TRBV7-3 and TRBJ2-1, the CDR3 gives the full variable domain: GAGVSQTPSNKVTEKGKYVELRCDPISGHTALYWYRQSLGQGPEFLIYFQGTGAADDSGLPNDRFFAVRPEGSVSTLKIQRTERGDSAVYLCASSYTGGIYNEQFFGPGTRLTVL.

This clonotype was seen just once. The chain couples TRBV4-1 to TRBJ2-5; the D is unclear. This CDR3 is built from 16 residues. CDR1 and CDR2 (germline): MGHRA, YSYEKL. Trimming took 3 bases from V and 1 from J, leaving 15 bases between them. Here the CDR3 reads CASSQPTEARQETQYF. CDR3 coding DNA: TGCGCCAGCAGCCAGCCCACTGAGGCCCGCCAAGAGACCCAGTACTTC.

V gene TRBV5-4 combines with J gene TRBJ2-7; 11 bases fit TRBD2. The CDR3 is 15 residues long. Germline V gene data show CDR1 as SGHNT and CDR2 as YYREEE (reference sequence). Trimming took 5 bases from V and 4 from J; bases not matched to a gene: 8. The CDR3 protein is CASRAGTSGPYEQYV. The CDR3 DNA sequence: TGTGCCAGCAGGGCCGGGACTAGCGGACCTTACGAGCAGTACGTC.

The chain carries TRBV7-2 and TRBJ1-4; maybe TRBD1 (5 bases). Germline V gene data show CDR1 as SGHTA and CDR2 as FQGNSA. CDR3 length: 15 residues. Trimming removed 5 bases at V and 2 bases at J, with 12 bases between. CDR3 amino acids: CASSLRRGTNEKLFF. The CDR3, as DNA: TGTGCCAGCAGCCTCCGACGGGGGACTAATGAAAAACTGTTTTTT.

In this sample, this clonotype turned up a few times. V and J are TRBV20-1 and TRBJ2-3; TRBD2 agrees at 10 bases. With 3 bases clipped from V and 7 bases from J, the junction kept 10 bases outside the gene matches. CDR3 length equals 15 residues. The germline gives CDR1 DFQATT, CDR2 SNEGSKA (reference sequence). CDR3 loop: CSASSGGIQPNTQYF. The CDR3 DNA is TGCAGTGCTAGTAGCGGGGGGATTCAACCTAATACGCAGTATTTT.

The chain links TRBV20-1 to TRBJ1-5; TRBD1 might be the D (5 bases). The CDR3 contains 11 residues. V was shortened by 5 bases and J by 15 bases, with 17 bases between the two germline ends. The germline gives CDR1 DFQATT, CDR2 SNEGSKA (reference sequence). CDR3 nucleotides: TGCAGTGCTGGAGGGGAATTTCGAATGCATTTT. The encoded protein is CSAGGEFRMHF.

Here the CDR3 DNA reads TGTGCCAGCAGTTACTCGGGCGCCGCTCGGGACGAGCAGTACTTC. It is translated as CASSYSGAARDEQYF. The gene calls are TRBV6-2 or TRBV6-3 and TRBJ2-7; D gene ambiguous. The germline gives CDR1 MNHEY, CDR2 SVGEGT. V lost 0 bases, J lost 5 bases, and 14 bases lay in between. The CDR3 runs to 15 residues.

This clonotype was seen a handful of times. This chain links TRBV5-1 with TRBJ2-5; tentatively, D is TRBD2 (6 bases). CDR1 is SGHRS, CDR2 YFSETQ, per germline. Trimming pared 1 base from V and 5 bases from J, leaving 15 bases between. The length of the CDR3 is 15 residues. CDR3 region: CASSLTGPGGETQYF. Here the CDR3 DNA reads TGCGCCAGCAGCTTGACGGGGCCAGGAGGGGAGACCCAGTACTTC.

This sequence joins TRBV12-3 or TRBV12-4 and TRBJ2-3, with 7 bases lining up with TRBD2. The junction had 4 bases not matched to a gene; V was cut back by 3 bases and J by 1 base. This CDR3 contains 15 residues. CDR3 bases: TGTGCCAGCAGTTTCATTGCGGGGGGCACAGATACGCAGTATTTT. It is translated as CASSFIAGGTDTQYF.

This clonotype showed up many times. The J gene is TRBJ2-2, the V gene TRBV7-2; no clear D gene. The CDR3 runs 14 residues. The germline CDR1 and CDR2 sequences are SGHTA and FQGNSA. Trimming took 1 base from V and 5 from J, leaving 8 bases between them. In DNA, the CDR3 is TGTGCCAGCAGCTTAGAGCTATTTACCGGGGAGCTGTTTTTT. Translation: CASSLELFTGELFF. The variable domain in full, completed from reference TRBV7-2 and TRBJ2-2, reads GAGVSQSPSNKVTEKGKDVELRCDPISGHTALYWYRQSLGQGLEFLIYFQGNSAPDKSGLPSDRFSAERTGGSVSTLTIQRTQQEDSAVYLCASSLELFTGELFFGEGSRLTVL.

The table lists this clonotype with many counts. Relative to the germline gene, one junction end is altered; a read error may explain this. The DNA for the CDR3 is TGTGCTAGCAGATGGGACAGGGAGGGGAGCGGGATGAACACTGAAGCTTTCTTT. Residues: CASRWDREGSGMNTEAFF. The chain links TRBV7-7 to TRBJ1-1; the match to TRBD1 covers 9 bases. The CDR3 consists of 18 residues. From germline, CDR1 is SSHAT and CDR2 FNYEAQ (reference sequence). Full variable domain (outside the CDR3, taken from reference TRBV7-7 and TRBJ1-1): GAGVSQSPRYKVTKRGQDVTLRCDPISSHATLYWYQQALGQGPEFLTYFNYEAQPDKSGLPSDRFSAERPEGSISTLTIQRTEQRDSAMYRCASRWDREGSGMNTEAFFGQGTRLTVV.

In its sample, this clonotype was seen a few times. The chain couples TRBV6-4 to TRBJ2-1; no definite D call. Germline CDR1 reads MRHNA; CDR2 reads SNTAGT. The CDR3 totals 16 residues. V lost 2 bases and J 0 bases, leaving 11 bases between the germline ends. CDR3 in amino acids: CASSDRVSFSYNEQFF. Here the CDR3 DNA reads TGTGCCAGCAGTGACCGGGTTTCGTTCTCCTACAATGAGCAGTTCTTC.

The chain combines TRBV5-4 with TRBJ2-7; no definite D call. This CDR3 spans 12 amino acids. V was cut by 2 bases and J by 3 bases, with 6 bases left in between. In germline, CDR1 is SGHNT, CDR2 YYREEE (reference sequence). CDR3 in amino acids: CASSFHDYEQYF. CDR3 coding DNA: TGTGCCAGCAGCTTTCACGACTACGAGCAGTACTTC.

The sample holds a few counts of this clonotype. The chain carries TRBV6-1 and TRBJ1-1, with 10 bases identical to TRBD1. V lost 8 bases, J lost 5 bases, and 5 bases stayed unmatched. The CDR3 spans 13 residues. Germline CDR1 is MNHNS and CDR2 is SASEGT. CDR3 sequence: CASSGTGETEAFF. The CDR3, as DNA: TGTGCCAGCTCAGGGACAGGGGAAACTGAAGCTTTCTTT.

V gene TRBV6-5 combines with J gene TRBJ2-3, with 8 bases that match TRBD2. The germline gives CDR1 MNHEY, CDR2 SVGAGI. V shed 6 bases, J shed 4 bases, and the junction held 9 bases outside the gene matches. There are 15 residues in the CDR3. CDR3 in amino acids: CASSSPGGRADTQYF. CDR3 DNA sequence: TGTGCCAGCAGCTCCCCGGGGGGGCGGGCAGATACGCAGTATTTT.

A few counts support this clonotype. V is TRBV5-1 and J is TRBJ1-4; 9 bases line up with TRBD1. CDR1 SGHRS and CDR2 YFSETQ come from the germline V gene. The ends lost 5 bases at V and 5 bases at J; junction bases unmatched: 10. This CDR3 region has 16 residues. The CDR3 is CASSPPPGQGNEKLFF. CDR3 sequence (DNA): TGCGCCAGCAGTCCTCCACCTGGACAGGGGAATGAAAAACTGTTTTTT.

This clonotype was seen a handful of times. The V gene is TRBV20-1, the J gene TRBJ2-4, with a tentative D call TRBD1 (5 bases). CDR1 DFQATT and CDR2 SNEGSKA come from the germline V gene (reference sequence). The ends were cut back, 1 base at V and 2 bases at J, with 9 bases in the middle. The length of the CDR3 is 14 residues. The DNA of the CDR3 is TGCAGTGCTAGAGGGACACCGCCCAAAAACATTCAGTACTTC. This gives the protein CSARGTPPKNIQYF.

The chain combines TRBV5-1 with TRBJ1-1; a possible D gene is TRBD1 (5 bases). CDR3 length: 11 residues. V was trimmed by 3 bases and J by 12 bases, leaving 12 bases between them. The germline V gene encodes CDR1 SGHRS and CDR2 YFSETQ. The CDR3 coding sequence is TGCGCCAGCAGCTGGCTCGGGGGGACTTTCTTT. Protein: CASSWLGGTFF.